This T cell receptor beta chain was captured by sequencing in a study of blood T cell repertoires in COVID-19. About the study: The United States, Italy and Spain provided the acute and convalescent COVID-19 samples.

Germline lookup yields CDR1 LGHNA and CDR2 YNFKEQ. Trimming pared 3 bases from V and 2 bases from J, leaving 14 bases between. CDR3 length: 15 amino acids. Per the study methods: Counts of nucleated cells, estimated from reference gene primer amplification, were obtained. Data came from immunoSEQ multiplex PCR; TCRdb stores just in-frame clones and leaves some out. V and J calls and clone size are copied from that table; D and trimming were computed from the DNA. The repertoire consists of some 160,000 clones, with more than 80% occurring once and the leading ten covering approximately 3%. The chain recombines TRBV4-2 with TRBJ2-7; a weak D match, TRBD2 (5 bases). The TCR comes from a woman aged 55 to 70 with active COVID-19. The sample comprised peripheral blood. The CDR3 spells CASSQSSGGTYEQYF. Here the CDR3 DNA reads TGTGCCAGCAGCCAGTCATCCGGAGGAACCTACGAGCAGTACTTC.